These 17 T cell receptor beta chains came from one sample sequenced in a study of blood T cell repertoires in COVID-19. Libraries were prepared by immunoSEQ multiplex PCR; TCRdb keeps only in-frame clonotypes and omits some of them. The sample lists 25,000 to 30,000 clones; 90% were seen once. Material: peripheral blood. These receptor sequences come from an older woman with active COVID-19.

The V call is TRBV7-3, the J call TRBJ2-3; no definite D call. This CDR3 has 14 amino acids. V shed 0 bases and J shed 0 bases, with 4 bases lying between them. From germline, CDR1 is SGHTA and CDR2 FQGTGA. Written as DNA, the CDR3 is TGTGCCAGCAGCTTAACCCGGAGCACAGATACGCAGTATTTT. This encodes CASSLTRSTDTQYF.

CDR3 DNA: TGTGCCATCAGCCAGGGGTTGGGCACTGAAGCTTTCTTT. It translates to CAISQGLGTEAFF. The genes are TRBV10-3 and TRBJ1-1; maybe TRBD1 (6 bases). Germline V gene lookup returns CDR1 ENHRY and CDR2 SYGVKD. The length of the CDR3 is 13 residues. V lost 6 bases and J lost 4, with 12 bases in between.

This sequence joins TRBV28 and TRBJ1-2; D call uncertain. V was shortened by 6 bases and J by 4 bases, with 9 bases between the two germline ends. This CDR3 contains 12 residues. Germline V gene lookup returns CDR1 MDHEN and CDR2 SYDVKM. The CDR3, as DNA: TGTGCCAGCAGCGGGAGTTTCTATGGCTACACCTTC. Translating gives CASSGSFYGYTF.

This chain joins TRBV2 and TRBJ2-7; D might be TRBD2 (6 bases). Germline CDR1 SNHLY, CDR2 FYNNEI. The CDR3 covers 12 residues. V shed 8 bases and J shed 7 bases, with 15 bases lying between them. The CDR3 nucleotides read TGTGCCAGCGGGGCGGGGTCCTTTGAGCAGTACTTC. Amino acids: CASGAGSFEQYF.

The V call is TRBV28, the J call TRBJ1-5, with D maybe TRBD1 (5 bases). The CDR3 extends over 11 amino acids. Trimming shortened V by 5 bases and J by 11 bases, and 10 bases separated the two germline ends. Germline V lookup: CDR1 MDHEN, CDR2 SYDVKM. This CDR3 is CASSTGGAQHF. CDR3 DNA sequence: TGTGCCAGCAGTACAGGTGGGGCCCAGCATTTT.

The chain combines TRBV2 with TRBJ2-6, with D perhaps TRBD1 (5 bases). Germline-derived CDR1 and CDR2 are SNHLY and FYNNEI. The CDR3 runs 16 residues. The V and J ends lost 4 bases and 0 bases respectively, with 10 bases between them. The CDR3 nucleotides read TGTGCCAGCAGTGGTGACAGAGACTCTGGGGCCAACGTCCTGACTTTC. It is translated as CASSGDRDSGANVLTF.

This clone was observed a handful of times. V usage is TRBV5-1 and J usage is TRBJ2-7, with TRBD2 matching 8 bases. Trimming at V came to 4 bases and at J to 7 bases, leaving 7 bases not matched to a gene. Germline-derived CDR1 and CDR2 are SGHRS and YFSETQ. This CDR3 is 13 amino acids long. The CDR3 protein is CASSAGLAGEQYF. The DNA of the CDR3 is TGCGCCAGCAGCGCTGGACTAGCCGGGGAGCAGTACTTC.

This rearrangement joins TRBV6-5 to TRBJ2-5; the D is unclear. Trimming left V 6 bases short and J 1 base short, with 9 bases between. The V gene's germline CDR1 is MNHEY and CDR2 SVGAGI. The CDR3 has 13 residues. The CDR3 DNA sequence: TGTGCCAGCAGCTTTGGCGGCCAAGAGACCCAGTACTTC. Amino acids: CASSFGGQETQYF.

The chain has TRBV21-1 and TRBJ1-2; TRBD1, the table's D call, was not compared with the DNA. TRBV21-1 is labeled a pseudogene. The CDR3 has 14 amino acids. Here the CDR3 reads CASSKGQGSYGYTF. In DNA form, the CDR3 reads TGTGCCAGCAGCAAAGGCCAGGGTTCTTATGGCTACACCTTC.

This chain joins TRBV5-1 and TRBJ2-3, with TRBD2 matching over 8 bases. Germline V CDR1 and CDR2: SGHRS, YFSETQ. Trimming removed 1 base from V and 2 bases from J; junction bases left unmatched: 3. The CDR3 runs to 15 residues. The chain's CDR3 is CASSLPGGNTDTQYF. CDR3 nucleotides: TGCGCCAGCAGCTTGCCGGGAGGGAACACAGATACGCAGTATTTT.

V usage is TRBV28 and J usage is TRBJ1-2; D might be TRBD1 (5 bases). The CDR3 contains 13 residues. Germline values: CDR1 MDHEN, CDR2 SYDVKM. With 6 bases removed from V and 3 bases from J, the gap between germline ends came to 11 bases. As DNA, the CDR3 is TGTGCCAGCAGGGAGATCAGGGACTATGGCTACACCTTC. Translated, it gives CASREIRDYGYTF.

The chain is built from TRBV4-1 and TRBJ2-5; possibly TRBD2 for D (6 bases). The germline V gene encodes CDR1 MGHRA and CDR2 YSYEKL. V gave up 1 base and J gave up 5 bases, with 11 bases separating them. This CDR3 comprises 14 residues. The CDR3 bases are TGCGCCAGCAGCCAAGGGGGGGTTGGGGAGACCCAGTACTTC. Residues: CASSQGGVGETQYF.

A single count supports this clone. The CDR3 coding sequence is TGCGCCAGCAGCCAACTCGATCTGATAGCGGGAGGTAATGAGCAGTTCTTC. Translation: CASSQLDLIAGGNEQFF. The J gene is TRBJ2-1, the V gene TRBV4-1, with 10 bases matching TRBD2. The length of the CDR3 is 17 residues. CDR1 is MGHRA, CDR2 YSYEKL, per germline. The ends lost 2 bases at V and 7 bases at J; junction bases unmatched: 11.

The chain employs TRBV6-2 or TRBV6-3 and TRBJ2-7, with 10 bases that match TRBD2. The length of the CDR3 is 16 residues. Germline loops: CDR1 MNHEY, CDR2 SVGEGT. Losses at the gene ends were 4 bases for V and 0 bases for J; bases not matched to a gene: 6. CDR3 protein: CASSSSGLAVSYEQYF. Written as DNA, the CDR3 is TGTGCCAGCAGTTCTTCCGGACTAGCGGTCTCCTACGAGCAGTACTTC.

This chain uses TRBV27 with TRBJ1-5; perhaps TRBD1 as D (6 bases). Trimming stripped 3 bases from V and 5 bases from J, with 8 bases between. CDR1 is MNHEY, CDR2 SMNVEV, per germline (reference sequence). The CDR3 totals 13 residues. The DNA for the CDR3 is TGTGCCAGCAGTTTGGGGGCATATCAGCCCCAGCATTTT. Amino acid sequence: CASSLGAYQPQHF.

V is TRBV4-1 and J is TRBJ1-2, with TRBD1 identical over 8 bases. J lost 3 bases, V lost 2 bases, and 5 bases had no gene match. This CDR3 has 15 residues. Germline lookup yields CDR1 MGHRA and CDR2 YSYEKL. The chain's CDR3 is CASSQPVTGDYGYTF. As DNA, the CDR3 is TGCGCCAGCAGCCAACCCGTGACAGGGGACTATGGCTACACCTTC.

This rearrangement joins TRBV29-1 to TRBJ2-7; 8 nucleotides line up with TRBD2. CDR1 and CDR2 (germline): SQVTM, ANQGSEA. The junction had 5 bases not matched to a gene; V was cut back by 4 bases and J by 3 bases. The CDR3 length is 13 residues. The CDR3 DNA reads TGCAGCGTTGGAACTAGCGGAAGCTACGAGCAGTACTTC. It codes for CSVGTSGSYEQYF.